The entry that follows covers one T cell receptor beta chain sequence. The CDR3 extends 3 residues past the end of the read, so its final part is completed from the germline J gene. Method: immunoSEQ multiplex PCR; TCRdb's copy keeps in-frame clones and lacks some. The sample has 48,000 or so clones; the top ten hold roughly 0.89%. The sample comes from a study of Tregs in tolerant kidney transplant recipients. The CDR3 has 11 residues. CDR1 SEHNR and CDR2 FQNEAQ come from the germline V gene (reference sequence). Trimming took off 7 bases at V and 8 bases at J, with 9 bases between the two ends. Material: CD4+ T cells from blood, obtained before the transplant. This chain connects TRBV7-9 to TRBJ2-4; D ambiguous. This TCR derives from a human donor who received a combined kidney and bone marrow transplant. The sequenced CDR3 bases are TGTGCCAGCACCTCTGTTGACATT. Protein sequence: CASTSVDI. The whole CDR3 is CASTSVDIQYF. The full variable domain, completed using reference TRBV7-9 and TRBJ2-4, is DTGVSQNPRHKITKRGQNVTFRCDPISEHNRLYWYRQTLGQGPEFLTYFQNEAQLEKSRLLSDRFSAERPKGSFSTLEIQRTEQGDSAMYLCASTSVDIQYFGAGTRLSVL.